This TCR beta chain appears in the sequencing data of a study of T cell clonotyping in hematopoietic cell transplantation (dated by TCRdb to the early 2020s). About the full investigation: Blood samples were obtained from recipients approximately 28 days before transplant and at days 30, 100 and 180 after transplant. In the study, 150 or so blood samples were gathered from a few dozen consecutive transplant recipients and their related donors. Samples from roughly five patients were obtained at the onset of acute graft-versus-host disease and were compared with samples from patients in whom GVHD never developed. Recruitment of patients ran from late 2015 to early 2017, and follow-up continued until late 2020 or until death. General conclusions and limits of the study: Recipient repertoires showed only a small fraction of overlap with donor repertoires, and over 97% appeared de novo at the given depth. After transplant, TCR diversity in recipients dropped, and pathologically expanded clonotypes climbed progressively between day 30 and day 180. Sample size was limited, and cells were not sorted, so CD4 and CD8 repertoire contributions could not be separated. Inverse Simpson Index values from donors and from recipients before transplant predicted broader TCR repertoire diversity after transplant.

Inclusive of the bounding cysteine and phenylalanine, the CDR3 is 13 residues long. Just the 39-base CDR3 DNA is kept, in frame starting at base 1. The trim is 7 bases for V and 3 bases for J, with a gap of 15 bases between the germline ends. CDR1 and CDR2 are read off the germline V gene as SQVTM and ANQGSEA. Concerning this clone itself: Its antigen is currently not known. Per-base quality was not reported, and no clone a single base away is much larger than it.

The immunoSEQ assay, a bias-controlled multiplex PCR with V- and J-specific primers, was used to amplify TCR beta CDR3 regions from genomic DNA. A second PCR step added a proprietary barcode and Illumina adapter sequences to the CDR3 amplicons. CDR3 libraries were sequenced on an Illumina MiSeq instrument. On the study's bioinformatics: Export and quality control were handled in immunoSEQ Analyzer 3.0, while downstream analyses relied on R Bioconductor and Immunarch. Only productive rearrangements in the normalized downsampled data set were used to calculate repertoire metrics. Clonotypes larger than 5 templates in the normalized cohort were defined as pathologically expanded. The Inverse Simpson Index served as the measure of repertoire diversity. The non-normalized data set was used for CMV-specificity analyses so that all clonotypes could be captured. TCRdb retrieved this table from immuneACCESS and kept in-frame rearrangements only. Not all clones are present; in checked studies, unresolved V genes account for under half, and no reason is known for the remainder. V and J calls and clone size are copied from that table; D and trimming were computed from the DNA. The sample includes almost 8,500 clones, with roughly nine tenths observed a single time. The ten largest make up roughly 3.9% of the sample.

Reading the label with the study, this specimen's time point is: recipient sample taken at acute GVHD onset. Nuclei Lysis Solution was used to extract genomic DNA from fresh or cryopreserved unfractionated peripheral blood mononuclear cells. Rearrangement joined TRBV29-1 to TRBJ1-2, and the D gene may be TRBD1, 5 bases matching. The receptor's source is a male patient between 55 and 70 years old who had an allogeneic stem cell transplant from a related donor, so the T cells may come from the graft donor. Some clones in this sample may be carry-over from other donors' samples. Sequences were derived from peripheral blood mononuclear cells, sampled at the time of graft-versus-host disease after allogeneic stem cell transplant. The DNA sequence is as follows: TGCAGCGCGGGGCGCGGGGACCACTATGGCTACACCTTC. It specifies CSAGRGDHYGYTF.